The clone carrying this T cell receptor (beta chain) was picked up many times. This entry comes from a study of human T cells and chemical hapten exposure. Time point reported: patch test 2, 6 weeks after DPC sensitization. Treatment reported: therapeutic diphenylcyclopropenone sensitization with weekly scalp DPC. CDR1 and CDR2 from the germline V gene are SEHNR and FQNEAQ (reference sequence). The V gene end was trimmed by 1 base and the J gene end by 5 bases; junction bases not matched to a gene: 4. This CDR3 is built from 15 residues. TCRdb recomputed calls from the RACE reads with MiXCR, one row per CDR3 protein. The sample lists over 65,000 distinct CDR3 sequences, around a tenth occurring once.

The receptor was isolated from a man between 18 and 35 years old with alopecia areata. Some clones in this sample may be carry-over from other donors' samples. The sequences come from whole blood, collected in connection with sensitization to the hapten diphenylcyclopropenone (DPC). The chain links TRBV7-9 to TRBJ1-3; 8 nucleotides agree with TRBD1. As DNA, the CDR3 is TGTGCCAGCAGCTTAGAGGGACAGGAAAGAAACACCATATATTTT. Amino acids: CASSLEGQERNTIYF.